The 24 T cell receptor beta chains below all came from one sample that was sequenced in a study of CD8+ T cells in alopecia areata. Isolated RNA was reverse transcribed into cDNA used as the sequencing template. Only in-frame clones appear in the TCRdb table, and some are missing; sequencing was by immunoSEQ multiplex PCR. The sample yields some 200,000 clones, 50% to 60% seen once. The specimen was CD4+ T cells sorted from blood, collected at week 0. Receptors were obtained from a human donor with alopecia areata.

This clone was counted only a few times. Mismatch with germline at one junction end may stem from a read error. This sequence joins TRBV7-7 and TRBJ2-5, with 14 bases fitting TRBD2. The CDR3 extends over 16 amino acids. Germline V gene lookup returns CDR1 SSHAT and CDR2 FNYEAQ (reference sequence). The CDR3 is CASSSGLAGGQETQYF. DNA for the CDR3: TGTGCTAGCAGCTCCGGACTAGCGGGGGGTCAAGAGACCCAGTACTTC. The full variable domain, in which reference TRBV7-7 and TRBJ2-5 provide the parts outside the CDR3, is GAGVSQSPRYKVTKRGQDVTLRCDPISSHATLYWYQQALGQGPEFLTYFNYEAQPDKSGLPSDRFSAERPEGSISTLTIQRTEQRDSAMYRCASSSGLAGGQETQYFGPGTRLLVL.

The rearrangement links TRBV27 to TRBJ1-2, with D possibly matching TRBD1 (6 bases). The CDR3 runs 15 residues. Germline V lookup: CDR1 MNHEY, CDR2 SMNVEV (reference sequence). Deletions cut 4 bases from V and 4 bases from J, with 16 bases between. The CDR3 loop is CASSSSDRPLYGYTF. In DNA, the CDR3 is TGTGCCAGCAGTTCATCCGACAGGCCCCTCTATGGCTACACCTTC.

The chain is built from TRBV13 and TRBJ2-5, with D tentatively TRBD2 (5 bases). This CDR3 comprises 14 residues. The germline CDR1 and CDR2 sequences are PRHDT and FYEKMQ (reference sequence). Trimming took 1 base from V and 4 from J, leaving 10 bases between them. CDR3 in amino acids: CASSLAGSRETQYF. In nucleotides, the CDR3 is TGTGCCAGCAGCTTAGCGGGGTCGCGAGAGACCCAGTACTTC.

This clone was seen at least ten times. This chain links TRBV4-1 with TRBJ2-1, with TRBD2 matching over 13 bases. The CDR3 runs to 16 residues. Germline loops: CDR1 MGHRA, CDR2 YSYEKL. Germline trimming cut 4 bases from V and 7 bases from J; bases unmatched to any gene: 7. The CDR3 DNA follows: TGCGCCAGCAGCCGGGGACTAGCGGGGCTGGGGAATGAGCAGTTCTTC. This encodes CASSRGLAGLGNEQFF.

Only a few counts were recorded for this clone. The chain is built from TRBV6-1 and TRBJ1-1, with no clear D. There are 13 residues in the CDR3. V was trimmed by 2 bases and J by 4 bases, leaving 8 bases between them. Germline V gene data show CDR1 as MNHNS and CDR2 as SASEGT. The CDR3 sequence is CASSESSLTEAFF. Written as DNA, the CDR3 is TGTGCCAGCAGTGAATCGAGTCTCACTGAAGCTTTCTTT.

This clone has a handful of counts. The J gene is TRBJ1-2, the V gene TRBV19; no definite D call. V lost 5 bases, J lost 8 bases, and 15 bases lay in between. The CDR3 sequence is 13 residues long. Looked up from germline, CDR1 is LNHDA and CDR2 is SQIVND (reference sequence). The CDR3 DNA sequence: TGTGCCAGTAGTGTCACGAAGACTCTGGGCTACACCTTC. Translated, it gives CASSVTKTLGYTF.

This clone turned up a few times. This chain uses TRBV5-1 with TRBJ1-1, with D maybe TRBD1 (5 bases). Germline V lookup: CDR1 SGHRS, CDR2 YFSETQ. Trimming cost V 5 bases and J 0 bases, with 11 bases left between them. The CDR3 loop spans 14 amino acids. The CDR3 loop is CASRPAGVNTEAFF. The DNA for the CDR3 is TGCGCCAGCAGACCCGCGGGGGTGAACACTGAAGCTTTCTTT.

J is TRBJ2-3 and V is TRBV18; D ambiguous. The length of the CDR3 is 15 residues. V lost 1 base to trimming and J lost 2 bases, with 10 bases between them. Germline lookup yields CDR1 KGHSH and CDR2 LQKENI. CDR3 coding DNA: TGTGCCAGCTCACCACTCCTAGACCCCACAGATACGCAGTATTTT. This codes for CASSPLLDPTDTQYF.

In nucleotides, the CDR3 is TGTGCCAGCAGCTTAGTGGGGGAGTTGGGTCAGCCCCAGCATTTT. Translated, it gives CASSLVGELGQPQHF. The chain couples TRBV7-2 to TRBJ1-5, with D perhaps matching TRBD1 (5 bases). Between the trimmed V and J ends, which lost 1 base and 6 bases, there was a span of 13 bases. This CDR3 has 15 amino acids. Germline V CDR1 and CDR2: SGHTA, FQGNSA.

This sequence joins TRBV18 and TRBJ2-6; D remains ambiguous. CDR3 length: 18 residues. Germline CDR1 KGHSH, CDR2 LQKENI. Trimming shortened V by 1 base and J by 3 bases, and 16 bases separated the two germline ends. CDR3 DNA sequence: TGTGCCAGCTCACCACGCGAGTCGTGGGAAGGTGGGGCCAACGTCCTGACTTTC. The encoded protein is CASSPRESWEGGANVLTF.

This sequence joins TRBV27 and TRBJ1-2; the D gene is possibly TRBD1 (5 bases). Germline CDR1 MNHEY, CDR2 SMNVEV (reference sequence). Trimming removed 4 bases at V and 4 bases at J, with 16 bases between. The CDR3 consists of 15 residues. The CDR3 is CASSSRDGRIYGYTF. CDR3 DNA: TGTGCCAGCAGTTCCCGGGACGGAAGAATCTATGGCTACACCTTC.

This rearrangement joins TRBV4-2 to TRBJ1-2; D is undetermined. The CDR3 is made up of 15 amino acids. Between the trimmed V and J ends, which lost 2 bases and 4 bases, there was a span of 14 bases. Germline CDR1 and CDR2: LGHNA and YNFKEQ. CDR3 nucleotides: TGTGCCAGCAGCCAAACAGATGTCGGTGCCTATGGCTACACCTTC. Translation gives CASSQTDVGAYGYTF.

The chain has TRBV7-9 and TRBJ1-1; no clear D. This CDR3 region has 14 residues. Trimming stripped 3 bases from V and 1 base from J, with 9 bases between. Germline CDR1 is SEHNR and CDR2 is FQNEAQ (reference sequence). The CDR3 spells CASSFGERNTEAFF. CDR3 DNA: TGTGCCAGCAGCTTCGGGGAAAGGAACACTGAAGCTTTCTTT.

A single count supports this clone. V and J are TRBV20-1 and TRBJ2-7; 8 nucleotides match TRBD1. The CDR3 consists of 11 residues. The ends lost 6 bases at V and 5 bases at J; junction bases unmatched: 3. Germline CDR1 is DFQATT and CDR2 is SNEGSKA (reference sequence). The CDR3 reads CSAEQGDEQYF. In DNA, the CDR3 is TGCAGTGCAGAACAGGGGGACGAGCAGTACTTC.

The chain combines TRBV30 with TRBJ2-5, with no clear D. The CDR3 length is 13 residues. Germline V CDR1 and CDR2: GTSNPN, SVGIG (reference sequence). V was cut by 5 bases and J by 4 bases, with 14 bases left in between. The CDR3 bases are TGTGCCTGGGGCAGAGACCTCGTAGAGACCCAGTACTTC. It specifies CAWGRDLVETQYF.

This chain's CDR3 is CSVGVDSDYGYTF. The CDR3 DNA is TGCAGCGTTGGAGTAGATTCGGACTATGGCTACACCTTC. The J gene is TRBJ1-2, the V gene TRBV29-1; no reliable D call. Trimming removed 4 bases at V and 3 bases at J, with 12 bases between. This CDR3 is built from 13 residues. Germline V CDR1 and CDR2: SQVTM, ANQGSEA.

CDR3 residues: CASSQDGSGTQETQYF. DNA of the CDR3: TGTGCCAGCAGCCAAGATGGGAGCGGGACCCAAGAGACCCAGTACTTC. The chain employs TRBV4-2 and TRBJ2-5; 7 nucleotides line up with TRBD2. The CDR3 is 16 residues long. Germline values: CDR1 LGHNA, CDR2 YNFKEQ. V was pared by 0 bases and J by 1 base, with 5 bases of the junction left unmatched.

The V call is TRBV9, the J call TRBJ2-4; D unresolved. CDR1 is SGDLS, CDR2 YYNGEE, per germline. The CDR3 runs 14 residues. V was shortened by 0 bases and J by 5 bases, with 9 bases between the two germline ends. CDR3 residues: CASSVDISQNIQYF. In DNA, the CDR3 is TGTGCCAGCAGCGTAGACATCTCCCAAAACATTCAGTACTTC.

The chain recombines TRBV29-1 with TRBJ2-7; no reliable D call. CDR3 length equals 12 residues. CDR1 is SQVTM and CDR2 is ANQGSEA in the germline V gene. Trimming left V 4 bases short and J 1 base short, with 8 bases between. The CDR3 sequence is CSVVGGSYEQYF. Written as DNA, the CDR3 is TGCAGCGTTGTGGGCGGATCCTACGAGCAGTACTTC.

The chain recombines TRBV30 with TRBJ2-3; D remains unclear. The CDR3 has 15 amino acids. The germline V gene has CDR1 GTSNPN and CDR2 SVGIG (reference sequence). Trimming left V 0 bases short and J 2 bases short, with 12 bases between. The chain's CDR3 is CAWSVKGAPTDTQYF. CDR3 nucleotide sequence: TGTGCCTGGAGTGTTAAGGGCGCACCCACAGATACGCAGTATTTT.

This clone was detected only a few times. This chain links TRBV29-1 with TRBJ1-2; a possible D gene is TRBD1 (5 bases). CDR1 and CDR2 (germline): SQVTM, ANQGSEA. There are 12 residues in the CDR3. CDR3 DNA sequence: TGCAGTTCAACTTTCCAGGGAAATGGCTACACCTTC. Translating gives CSSTFQGNGYTF. Full variable domain (missing parts from reference TRBV29-1 and TRBJ1-2): SAVISQKPSRDICQRGTSLTIQCQVDSQVTMMFWYRQQPGQSLTLIATANQGSEATYESGFVIDKFPISRPNLTFSTLTVSNMSPEDSSIYLCSSTFQGNGYTFGSGTRLTVV.

This clone showed up just once. V is TRBV15 and J is TRBJ1-6; perhaps TRBD1 as D (6 bases). Per the germline V gene, CDR1 is LNHNV and CDR2 is YYDKDF (reference sequence). This CDR3 contains 18 residues. V lost 9 bases, J lost 1 base, and 22 bases lay in between. The CDR3 loop reads CATGLGARGGSYNSPLHF. In DNA form, the CDR3 reads TGTGCCACTGGACTCGGGGCCAGGGGTGGGTCCTATAATTCACCCCTCCACTTT.

A few counts support this clone. Distinct nucleotide sequences in the sample also encode this CDR3. This chain uses TRBV6-6 with TRBJ1-5; D remains unclear. V was trimmed by 6 bases and J by 0 bases, leaving 3 bases between them. Germline V gives CDR1 MNHNY, CDR2 SVGAGI (reference sequence). The CDR3 has 12 residues. The chain's CDR3 is CASRDSNQPQHF. Here the CDR3 DNA reads TGTGCCAGCAGGGATAGCAATCAGCCCCAGCATTTT.

The rearrangement uses TRBV6-5 and TRBJ1-1; the D is unclear. The CDR3 is made up of 13 amino acids. The ends were cut back, 2 bases at V and 4 bases at J, with 8 bases in the middle. The V gene's germline CDR1 is MNHEY and CDR2 SVGAGI. This chain's CDR3 is CASSYRVSTEAFF. DNA for the CDR3: TGTGCCAGCAGTTACCGGGTTAGCACTGAAGCTTTCTTT.